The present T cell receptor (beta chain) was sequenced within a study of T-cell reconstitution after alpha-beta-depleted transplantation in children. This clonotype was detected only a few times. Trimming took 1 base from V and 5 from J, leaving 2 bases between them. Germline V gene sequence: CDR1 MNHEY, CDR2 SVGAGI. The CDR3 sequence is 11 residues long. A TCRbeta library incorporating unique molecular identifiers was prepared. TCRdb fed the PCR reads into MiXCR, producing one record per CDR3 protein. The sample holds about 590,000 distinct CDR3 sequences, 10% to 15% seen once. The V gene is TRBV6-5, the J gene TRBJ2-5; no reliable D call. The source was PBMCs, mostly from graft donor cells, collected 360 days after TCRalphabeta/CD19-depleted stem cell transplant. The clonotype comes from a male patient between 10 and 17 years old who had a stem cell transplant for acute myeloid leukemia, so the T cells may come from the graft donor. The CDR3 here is CASSYYETQYF. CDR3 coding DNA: TGTGCCAGCAGTTACTACGAGACCCAGTACTTC.